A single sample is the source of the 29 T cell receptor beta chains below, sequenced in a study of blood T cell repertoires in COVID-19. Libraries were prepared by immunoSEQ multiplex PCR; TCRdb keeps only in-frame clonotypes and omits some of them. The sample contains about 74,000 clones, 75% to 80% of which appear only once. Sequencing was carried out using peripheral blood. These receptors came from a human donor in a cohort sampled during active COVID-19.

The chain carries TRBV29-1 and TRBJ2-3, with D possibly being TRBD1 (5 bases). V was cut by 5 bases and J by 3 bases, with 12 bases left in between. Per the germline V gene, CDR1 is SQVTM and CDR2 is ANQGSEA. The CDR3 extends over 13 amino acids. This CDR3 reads CSVSRAGTDTQYF. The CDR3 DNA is TGCAGCGTTTCCAGGGCCGGAACAGATACGCAGTATTTT.

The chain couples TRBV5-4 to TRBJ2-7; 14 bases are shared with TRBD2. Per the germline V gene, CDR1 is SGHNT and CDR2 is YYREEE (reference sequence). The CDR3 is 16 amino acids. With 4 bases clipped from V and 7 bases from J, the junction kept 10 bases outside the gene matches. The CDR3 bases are TGTGCCAGCAGCCGTGAGGGACTAGCGGGAGCTGGAGAGCAGTACTTC. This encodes CASSREGLAGAGEQYF.

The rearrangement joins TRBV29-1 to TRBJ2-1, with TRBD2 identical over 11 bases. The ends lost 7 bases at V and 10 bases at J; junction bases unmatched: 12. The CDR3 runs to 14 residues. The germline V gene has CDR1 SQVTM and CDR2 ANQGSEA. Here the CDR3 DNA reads TGCAGCGGGATTACTAGCGGGAGTTTCCAAGAGCAGTTCTTC. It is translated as CSGITSGSFQEQFF.

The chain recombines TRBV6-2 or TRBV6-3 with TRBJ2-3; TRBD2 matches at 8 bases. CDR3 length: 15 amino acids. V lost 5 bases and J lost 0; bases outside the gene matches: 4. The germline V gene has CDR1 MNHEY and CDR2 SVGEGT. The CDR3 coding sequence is TGTGCCAGCAGTAGAACTAGCGGTAGCACAGATACGCAGTATTTT. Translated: CASSRTSGSTDTQYF.

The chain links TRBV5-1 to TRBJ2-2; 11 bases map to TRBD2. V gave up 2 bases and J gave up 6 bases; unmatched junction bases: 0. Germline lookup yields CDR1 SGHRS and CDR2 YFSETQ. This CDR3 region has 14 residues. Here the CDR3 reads CASSLLAGAGELFF. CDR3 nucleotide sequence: TGCGCCAGCAGCTTACTAGCGGGAGCCGGGGAGCTGTTTTTT.

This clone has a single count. CDR3 DNA: TGTGCTAGTGGCCGAGGGACAGGGGGACAAGAGACCCAGTACTTC. It yields the protein CASGRGTGGQETQYF. The gene calls are TRBV12-5 and TRBJ2-5; 11 nucleotides match TRBD1. The germline V gene has CDR1 LGHNT and CDR2 FRNRAP. The J segment lost 2 bases and the V segment lost 6 bases, leaving 5 bases of the junction unmatched. CDR3 length: 15 amino acids.

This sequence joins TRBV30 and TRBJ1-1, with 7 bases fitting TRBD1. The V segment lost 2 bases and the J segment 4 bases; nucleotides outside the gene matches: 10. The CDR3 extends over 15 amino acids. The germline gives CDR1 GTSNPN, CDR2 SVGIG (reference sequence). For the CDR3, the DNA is TGTGCCTGGAGTAATAAACACACAGGGGCCACTGAAGCTTTCTTT. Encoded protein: CAWSNKHTGATEAFF.

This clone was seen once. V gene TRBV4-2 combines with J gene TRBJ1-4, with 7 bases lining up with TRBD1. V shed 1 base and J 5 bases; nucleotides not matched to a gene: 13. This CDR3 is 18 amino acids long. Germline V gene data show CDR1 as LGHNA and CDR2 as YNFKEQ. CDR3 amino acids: CASSQVSLVADRNEKLFF. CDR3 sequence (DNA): TGTGCCAGCAGCCAAGTCTCCTTGGTCGCGGACAGGAATGAAAAACTGTTTTTT.

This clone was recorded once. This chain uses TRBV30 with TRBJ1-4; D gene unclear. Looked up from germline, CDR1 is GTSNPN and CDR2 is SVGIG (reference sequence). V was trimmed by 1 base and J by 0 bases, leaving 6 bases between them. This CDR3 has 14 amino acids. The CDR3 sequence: CAWSGSPTNEKLFF. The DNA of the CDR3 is TGTGCCTGGAGTGGGAGTCCAACTAATGAAAAACTGTTTTTT.

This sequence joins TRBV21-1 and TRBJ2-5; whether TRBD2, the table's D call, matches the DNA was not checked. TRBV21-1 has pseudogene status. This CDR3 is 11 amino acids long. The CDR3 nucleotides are TGTGCCAGCAGCCCCCGGGAGACCCAGTACTTC. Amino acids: CASSPRETQYF.

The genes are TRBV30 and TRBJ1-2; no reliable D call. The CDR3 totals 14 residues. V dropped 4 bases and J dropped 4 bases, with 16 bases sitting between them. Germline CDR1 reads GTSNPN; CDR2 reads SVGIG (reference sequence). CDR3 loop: CAWNQAQPLYGYTF. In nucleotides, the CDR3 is TGTGCCTGGAATCAGGCCCAACCCCTCTATGGCTACACCTTC.

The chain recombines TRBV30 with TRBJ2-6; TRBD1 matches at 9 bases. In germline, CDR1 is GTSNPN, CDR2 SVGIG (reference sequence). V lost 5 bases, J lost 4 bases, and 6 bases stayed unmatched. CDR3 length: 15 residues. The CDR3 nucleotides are TGTGCCTGGTCCAACAGGGGGCGAGGGGCCAACGTCCTGACTTTC. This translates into CAWSNRGRGANVLTF.

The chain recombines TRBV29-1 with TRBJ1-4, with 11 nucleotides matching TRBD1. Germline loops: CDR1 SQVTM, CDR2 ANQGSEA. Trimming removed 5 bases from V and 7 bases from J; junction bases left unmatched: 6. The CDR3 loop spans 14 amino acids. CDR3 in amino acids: CSVRTGGASEKLFF. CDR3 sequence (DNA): TGCAGCGTTCGGACAGGGGGCGCTTCTGAAAAACTGTTTTTT.

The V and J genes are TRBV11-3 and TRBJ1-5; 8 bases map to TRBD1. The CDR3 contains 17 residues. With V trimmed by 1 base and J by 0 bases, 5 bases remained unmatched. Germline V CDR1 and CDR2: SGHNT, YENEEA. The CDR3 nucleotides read TGTGCCAGCAGCTTAGGAGGACAGGGCAATAGCAATCAGCCCCAGCATTTT. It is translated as CASSLGGQGNSNQPQHF.

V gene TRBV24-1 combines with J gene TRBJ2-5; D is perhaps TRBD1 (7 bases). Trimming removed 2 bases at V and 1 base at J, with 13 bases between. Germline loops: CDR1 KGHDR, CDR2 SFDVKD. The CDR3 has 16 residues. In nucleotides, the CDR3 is TGTGCCACCAGTGATTGGCAGGGGGGCGGCCAAGAGACCCAGTACTTC. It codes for CATSDWQGGGQETQYF.

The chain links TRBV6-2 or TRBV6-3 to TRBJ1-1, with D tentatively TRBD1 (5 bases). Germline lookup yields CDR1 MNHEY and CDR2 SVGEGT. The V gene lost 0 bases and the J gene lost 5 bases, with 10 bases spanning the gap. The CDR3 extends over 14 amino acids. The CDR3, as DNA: TGTGCCAGCAGTTACTCGACCAGGGTAACTGAAGCTTTCTTT. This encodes CASSYSTRVTEAFF.

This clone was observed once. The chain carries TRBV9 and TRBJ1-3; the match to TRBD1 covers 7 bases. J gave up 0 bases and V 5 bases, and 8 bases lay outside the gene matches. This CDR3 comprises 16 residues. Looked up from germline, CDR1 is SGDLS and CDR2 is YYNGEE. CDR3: CASSPTGALSGNTIYF. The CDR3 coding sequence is TGTGCCAGCAGTCCAACAGGGGCTCTCTCTGGAAACACCATATATTTT.

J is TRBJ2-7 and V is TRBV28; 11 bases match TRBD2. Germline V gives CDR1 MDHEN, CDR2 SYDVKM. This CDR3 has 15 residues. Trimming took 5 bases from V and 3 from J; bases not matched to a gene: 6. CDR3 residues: CASSPGLAESYEQYF. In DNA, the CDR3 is TGTGCCAGCAGTCCGGGACTAGCGGAGAGCTACGAGCAGTACTTC.

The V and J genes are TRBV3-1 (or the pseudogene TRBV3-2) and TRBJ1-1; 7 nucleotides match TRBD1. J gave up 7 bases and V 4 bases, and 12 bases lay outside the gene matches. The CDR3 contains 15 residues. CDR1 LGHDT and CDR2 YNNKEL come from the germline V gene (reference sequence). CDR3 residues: CASSRGTDYTNEAFF. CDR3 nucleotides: TGTGCCAGCAGCCGGGGGACAGATTATACCAATGAAGCTTTCTTT.

The CDR3 reads CSFSDSYEQYF. As DNA, the CDR3 is TGCAGCTTTAGCGACTCCTACGAGCAGTACTTC. V and J are TRBV20-1 and TRBJ2-7; D is possibly TRBD2 (5 bases). The CDR3 consists of 11 residues. Germline V gives CDR1 DFQATT, CDR2 SNEGSKA (reference sequence).

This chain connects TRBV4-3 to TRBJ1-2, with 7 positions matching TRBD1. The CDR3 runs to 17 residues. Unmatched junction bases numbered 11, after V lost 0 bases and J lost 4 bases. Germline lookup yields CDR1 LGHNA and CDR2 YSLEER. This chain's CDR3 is CASSQDPSGGKLYGYTF. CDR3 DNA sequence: TGCGCCAGCAGCCAAGATCCGTCAGGGGGAAAACTCTATGGCTACACCTTC.

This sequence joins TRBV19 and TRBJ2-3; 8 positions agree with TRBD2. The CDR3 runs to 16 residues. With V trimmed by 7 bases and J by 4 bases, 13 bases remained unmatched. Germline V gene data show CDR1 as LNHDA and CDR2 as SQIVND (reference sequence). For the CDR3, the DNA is TGTGCCAGTAAACCCAGCGGGAGTAGGAATCCAGATACGCAGTATTTT. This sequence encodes CASKPSGSRNPDTQYF.

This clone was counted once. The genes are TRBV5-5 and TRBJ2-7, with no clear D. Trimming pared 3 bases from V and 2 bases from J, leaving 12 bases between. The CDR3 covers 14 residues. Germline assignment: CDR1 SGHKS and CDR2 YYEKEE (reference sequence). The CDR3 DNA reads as TGTGCCAGCAGCTCAGCGAGTGGAACCTACGAGCAGTACTTC. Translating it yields CASSSASGTYEQYF.

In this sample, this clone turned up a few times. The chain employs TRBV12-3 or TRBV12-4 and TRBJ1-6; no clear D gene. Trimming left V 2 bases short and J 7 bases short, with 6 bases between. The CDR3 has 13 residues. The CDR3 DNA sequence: TGTGCCAGCAGTTTAACCGGGAATTCACCCCTCCACTTT. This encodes CASSLTGNSPLHF.

CDR3 region: CASSPGLAGERYF. The CDR3, as DNA: TGTGCCAGCAGTCCCGGACTAGCGGGAGAGAGGTACTTC. The V call is TRBV12-3 or TRBV12-4, the J call TRBJ2-7; 13 bases are a match to TRBD2. The CDR3 contains 13 residues. V gave up 5 bases and J gave up 12 bases; unmatched junction bases: 7.

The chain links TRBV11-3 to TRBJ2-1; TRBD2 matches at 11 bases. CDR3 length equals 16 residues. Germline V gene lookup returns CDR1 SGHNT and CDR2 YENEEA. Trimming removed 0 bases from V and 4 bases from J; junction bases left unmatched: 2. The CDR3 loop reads CASSLEGTSGYNEQFF. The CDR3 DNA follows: TGTGCCAGCAGCTTAGAAGGGACTAGCGGATACAATGAGCAGTTCTTC.

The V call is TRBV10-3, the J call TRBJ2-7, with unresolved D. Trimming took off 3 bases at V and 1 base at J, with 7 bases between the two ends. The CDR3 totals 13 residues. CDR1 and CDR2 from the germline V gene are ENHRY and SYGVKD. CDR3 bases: TGTGCCATCAGTGAAGTCTATTCCTACGAGCAGTACTTC. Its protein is CAISEVYSYEQYF.

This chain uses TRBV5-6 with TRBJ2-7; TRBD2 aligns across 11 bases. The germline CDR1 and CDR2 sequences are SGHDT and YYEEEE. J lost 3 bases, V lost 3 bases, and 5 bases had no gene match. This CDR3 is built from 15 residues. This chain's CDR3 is CASSSRTSGFYEQYF. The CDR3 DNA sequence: TGTGCCAGCAGCTCAAGGACTAGCGGGTTCTACGAGCAGTACTTC.

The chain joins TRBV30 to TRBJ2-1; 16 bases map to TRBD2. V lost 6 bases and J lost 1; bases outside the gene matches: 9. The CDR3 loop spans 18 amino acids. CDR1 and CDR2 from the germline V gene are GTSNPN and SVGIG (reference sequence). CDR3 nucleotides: TGTGCCTGTAACGATCGGGGACTAGCGGGAGGGTCCTACAATGAGCAGTTCTTC. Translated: CACNDRGLAGGSYNEQFF.